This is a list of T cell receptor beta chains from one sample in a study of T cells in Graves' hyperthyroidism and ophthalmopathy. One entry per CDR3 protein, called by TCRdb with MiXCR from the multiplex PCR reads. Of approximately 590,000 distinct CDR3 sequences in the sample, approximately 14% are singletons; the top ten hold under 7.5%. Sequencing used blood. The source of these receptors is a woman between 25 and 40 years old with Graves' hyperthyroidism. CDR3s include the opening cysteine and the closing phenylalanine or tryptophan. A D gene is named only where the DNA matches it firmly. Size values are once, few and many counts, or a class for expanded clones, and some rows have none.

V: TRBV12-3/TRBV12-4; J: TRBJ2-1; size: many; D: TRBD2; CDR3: CASSAGGRGEQFF; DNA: TGTGCCAGCAGTGCGGGAGGCAGGGGTGAGCAGTTCTTC
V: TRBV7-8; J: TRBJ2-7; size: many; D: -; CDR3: CASSLARQGYEQYF; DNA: TGTGCCAGCAGCTTAGCCCGCCAGGGCTACGAGCAGTACTTC
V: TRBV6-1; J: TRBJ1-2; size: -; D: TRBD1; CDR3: CASSHPDRGGGYTF; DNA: TGTGCCAGCAGTCACCCGGACAGGGGAGGCGGCTACACCTTC
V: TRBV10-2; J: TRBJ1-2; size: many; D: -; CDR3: CATQVGRDPPGYTF; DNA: TGCGCCACTCAAGTCGGCAGGGACCCTCCTGGCTACACCTTC
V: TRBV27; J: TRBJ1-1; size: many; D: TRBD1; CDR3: CASSFARGSTEAFF; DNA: TGTGCCAGCAGTTTCGCCAGGGGGAGCACTGAAGCTTTCTTT
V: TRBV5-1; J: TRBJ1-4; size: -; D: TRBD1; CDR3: CASSPGTGVEKLFF; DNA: TGCGCCAGCAGCCCTGGGACAGGGGTCGAAAAACTGTTTTTT
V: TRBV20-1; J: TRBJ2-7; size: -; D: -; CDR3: CSATRDSSSYNEQYF; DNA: TGCAGTGCTACACGGGACTCGAGCTCCTACAATGAGCAGTACTTC
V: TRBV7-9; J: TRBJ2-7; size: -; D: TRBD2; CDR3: CTSSSTYLAGGYEQYF; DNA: TGTACCAGCAGCAGTACTTACCTAGCGGGAGGCTACGAGCAGTACTTC
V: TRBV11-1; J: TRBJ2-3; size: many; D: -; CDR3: CASSLSSRGDTQYF; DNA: TGTGCCAGCAGCTTAAGTTCCAGGGGTGATACGCAGTATTTT
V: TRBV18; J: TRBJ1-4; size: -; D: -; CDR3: CASSPLPRVATNEKLFF; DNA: TGTGCCAGCTCACCTCTACCGCGGGTTGCGACTAATGAAAAACTGTTTTTT
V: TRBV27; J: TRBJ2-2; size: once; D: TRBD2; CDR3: CASSLTAGLASTGELFF; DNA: TGTGCCAGCAGTTTAACCGCGGGACTAGCGTCGACCGGGGAGCTGTTTTTT
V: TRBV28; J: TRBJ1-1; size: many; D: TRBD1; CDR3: CASSTKDRLNTEAFF; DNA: TGTGCCAGCAGTACGAAGGACAGGTTGAACACTGAAGCTTTCTTT
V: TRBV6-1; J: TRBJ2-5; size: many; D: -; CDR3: CASRRTLGQETQYF; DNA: TGTGCCAGCAGACGAACCCTGGGTCAAGAGACCCAGTACTTC
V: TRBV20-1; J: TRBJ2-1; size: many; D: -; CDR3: CSAIKLQDEQFF; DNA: TGCAGTGCCATCAAGCTACAGGATGAGCAGTTCTTC
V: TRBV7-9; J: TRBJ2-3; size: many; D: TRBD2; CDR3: CASSSGLAGVTDTQYF; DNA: TGTGCCAGCAGTTCAGGACTAGCGGGTGTCACAGATACGCAGTATTTT
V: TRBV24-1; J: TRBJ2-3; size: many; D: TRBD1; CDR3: CATSDSGQGGTDTQYF; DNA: TGTGCCACCAGTGATTCCGGACAGGGAGGCACAGATACGCAGTATTTT
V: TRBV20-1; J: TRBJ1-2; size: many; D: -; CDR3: CSARVGTSFGYTF; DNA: TGCAGTGCTAGAGTGGGTACGAGCTTTGGCTACACCTTC
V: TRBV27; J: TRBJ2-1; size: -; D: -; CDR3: CASSGIRSYNEQFF; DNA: TGTGCCAGCAGTGGCATCCGCTCCTACAATGAGCAGTTCTTC
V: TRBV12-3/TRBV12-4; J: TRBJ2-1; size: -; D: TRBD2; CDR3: CASTLAGTYNEQFF; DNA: TGTGCCAGCACCTTAGCGGGGACTTACAATGAGCAGTTCTTC
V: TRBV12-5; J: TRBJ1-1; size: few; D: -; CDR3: CASGSTLTGTMNTEAFF; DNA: TGTGCTAGTGGTTCCACACTGACAGGAACCATGAACACTGAAGCTTTCTTT
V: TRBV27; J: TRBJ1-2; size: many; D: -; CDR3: CASSLIPQSPYGYTF; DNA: TGTGCCAGCAGTTTAATACCCCAATCCCCCTATGGCTACACCTTC
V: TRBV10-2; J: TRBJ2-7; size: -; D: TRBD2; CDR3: CASSEYGGRVYEQYF; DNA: TGCGCCAGCAGTGAGTACGGCGGGAGGGTCTACGAGCAGTACTTC
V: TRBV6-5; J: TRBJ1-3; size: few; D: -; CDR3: CASSYGTGNTIYF; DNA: TGTGCCAGCAGTTACGGGACAGGAAACACCATATATTTT
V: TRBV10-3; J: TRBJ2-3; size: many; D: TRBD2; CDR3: CAISEGPGRASDTQYF; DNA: TGTGCCATCAGTGAGGGGCCAGGGAGGGCATCAGATACGCAGTATTTT
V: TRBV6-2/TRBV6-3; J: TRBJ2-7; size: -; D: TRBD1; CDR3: CASDKDRAFYEQYF; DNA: TGTGCCAGCGATAAGGACAGGGCATTTTACGAGCAGTACTTC
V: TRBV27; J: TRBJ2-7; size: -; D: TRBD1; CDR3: CASSLTGTAAPEQYF; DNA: TGTGCCAGCAGTTTAACCGGGACAGCGGCTCCCGAGCAGTACTTC
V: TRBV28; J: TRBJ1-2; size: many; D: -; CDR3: CASSLLGGSYGYTF; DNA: TGTGCCAGCAGTTTGTTGGGGGGTAGCTATGGCTACACCTTC
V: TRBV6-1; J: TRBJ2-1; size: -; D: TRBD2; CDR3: CASSLWGSGSIDNEQFF; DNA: TGTGCCAGCAGTCTTTGGGGTAGCGGGAGCATCGACAATGAGCAGTTCTTC
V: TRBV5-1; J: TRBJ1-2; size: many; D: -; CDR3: CASSLDPGGSNYGYTF; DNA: TGCGCCAGCAGCTTGGATCCGGGTGGGAGTAACTATGGCTACACCTTC
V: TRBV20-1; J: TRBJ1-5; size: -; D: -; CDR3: CSATDSYNQPQHF; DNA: TGCAGTGCTACGGACAGCTACAATCAGCCCCAGCATTTT
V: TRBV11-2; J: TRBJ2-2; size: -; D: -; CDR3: CASSSGGMNTGELFF; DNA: TGTGCCAGCAGCTCTGGGGGCATGAACACCGGGGAGCTGTTTTTT